This is a list of T cell receptor beta chains from one sample in a study of T cell repertoires in cytomegalovirus infection. TCRdb re-analysed the reads in MiXCR, keeping a single row per CDR3 protein. The table shows roughly 180,000 distinct CDR3 sequences, with about 20% occurring only once. The antigens of these receptors remain unknown. This sample comprised CD8+ T cells from cultured PBMCs, obtained from culture after CMV antigen stimulation. The source of these receptors is a human donor in good health (CMV status not recorded). Some clones in this sample may be carry-over from other donors' samples. Both conserved end residues are part of each CDR3. The D gene is left open where the match is weak. For some rows the clone size is stated as once, few or many, or as a class when expanded; others skip it.

CASSPRDDPTDTQYF,TGTGCCAGCAGCCCCCGGGACGACCCCACAGATACGCAGTATTTT,TRBJ2-3,TRBV4-2,.,.
CASSEPRGWETQYF,TGTGCCAGCAGTGAACCCAGGGGGTGGGAGACCCAGTACTTC,TRBJ2-5,TRBV6-1,TRBD1,few
CASSYWSPNRGLTYEQYF,TGTGCCAGCAGTTACTGGTCCCCCAACAGGGGACTTACCTACGAGCAGTACTTC,TRBJ2-7,TRBV6-2/TRBV6-3,.,few
CASSLDPAGGQDTQYF,TGTGCCAGCAGCTTAGATCCGGCGGGGGGGCAAGATACGCAGTATTTT,TRBJ2-3,TRBV7-9,TRBD2,.
CASSQDSFHRGGELFF,TGCGCCAGCAGCCAAGATTCCTTCCACAGGGGAGGGGAGCTGTTTTTT,TRBJ2-2,TRBV4-3,TRBD1,many
CASSHGTGQLRREQYF,TGTGCCAGCAGCCACGGGACAGGGCAGCTTCGTCGCGAGCAGTACTTC,TRBJ2-7,TRBV14,TRBD1,.
CASTEATNEKLFF,TGTGCCAGTACGGAAGCAACTAATGAAAAACTGTTTTTT,TRBJ1-4,TRBV7-2,.,.
CSVEERGTNTGELFF,TGCAGCGTTGAGGAGCGGGGGACGAACACCGGGGAGCTGTTTTTT,TRBJ2-2,TRBV29-1,TRBD2,few
CASSLERTLLDEQFF,TGTGCCAGCAGCCTTGAAAGGACCCTTCTCGATGAGCAGTTCTTC,TRBJ2-1,TRBV7-2,.,few
CASSLEEQETQYF,TGTGCCAGCAGCTTAGAAGAGCAAGAGACCCAGTACTTC,TRBJ2-5,TRBV7-2,.,few
CASAEAWVLAKNIQYF,TGCGCCAGTGCCGAGGCATGGGTTTTAGCCAAAAACATTCAGTACTTC,TRBJ2-4,TRBV4-1,.,.
CASSLIYGGASFNQPQHF,TGTGCCAGCAGCTTAATTTACGGGGGTGCAAGTTTCAATCAGCCCCAGCATTTT,TRBJ1-5,TRBV7-3,.,few
CASSYSSGSAGETQYF,TGTGCCAGCAGTTACTCTTCGGGGTCGGCAGGAGAGACCCAGTACTTC,TRBJ2-5,TRBV6-6,.,few
CASSIDLFLPDTGELFF,TGTGCCAGTAGTATAGATCTCTTTCTCCCGGACACCGGGGAGCTGTTTTTT,TRBJ2-2,TRBV19,.,.
CASSEPSGGEVSTQYF,TGTGCCAGCAGTGAACCCTCCGGCGGAGAAGTGTCTACGCAGTATTTT,TRBJ2-3,TRBV6-1,.,few
CASSQEPGLPKETQYF,TGCGCCAGCAGCCAAGAGCCGGGACTGCCGAAAGAGACCCAGTACTTC,TRBJ2-5,TRBV4-1,.,.
CASSDRTDSLRETQYF,TGTGCCAGCAGTGATCGGACAGACAGTCTAAGGGAGACCCAGTACTTC,TRBJ2-5,TRBV2,.,.
CATSERDTGELFF,TGTGCCACCAGTGAGCGGGACACCGGGGAGCTGTTTTTT,TRBJ2-2,TRBV24-1,.,many
CASSPNLGASSEAFF,TGTGCCAGCAGTCCCAATTTGGGGGCGTCCAGTGAAGCTTTCTTT,TRBJ1-1,TRBV28,.,.
CASSVNSLPYNEQFF,TGTGCCAGCAGCGTAAACAGTCTGCCCTACAATGAGCAGTTCTTC,TRBJ2-1,TRBV9,.,few
CASSLQGLYNSPLHF,TGTGCCAGCAGCCTCCAGGGCCTCTATAATTCACCCCTCCACTTT,TRBJ1-6,TRBV12-3/TRBV12-4,.,few
CASSFNHPYEQYF,TGTGCCAGCAGCTTCAACCACCCCTACGAGCAGTACTTC,TRBJ2-7,TRBV7-2,.,.
CASSIGEQPQHF,TGTGCCAGTAGTATAGGTGAACAGCCCCAGCATTTT,TRBJ1-5,TRBV19,.,few
CASSLRTHTDTQYF,TGTGCCAGCAGCTTACGGACTCATACAGATACGCAGTATTTT,TRBJ2-3,TRBV7-8,.,few
CASSFRDGYNEQFF,TGTGCCAGCAGCTTCCGGGACGGATACAATGAGCAGTTCTTC,TRBJ2-1,TRBV5-6,.,few
CASSLGREVLFTDTQYF,TGTGCCAGCAGCTTGGGCCGGGAGGTGCTGTTCACAGATACGCAGTATTTT,TRBJ2-3,TRBV7-2,TRBD2,.
CASSFLRGGTGELFF,TGTGCCAGCAGCTTTCTACGGGGGGGGACCGGGGAGCTGTTTTTT,TRBJ2-2,TRBV5-6,TRBD2,few
CASSSSVFFRGVANQPQHF,TGTGCCAGTAGTAGTTCGGTCTTTTTTCGGGGGGTGGCGAATCAGCCCCAGCATTTT,TRBJ1-5,TRBV19,.,.
CASSFRTSGVTDTQYF,TGTGCCAGCAGCTTCAGGACTAGCGGGGTCACAGATACGCAGTATTTT,TRBJ2-3,TRBV7-8,TRBD2,few
CASSLRTSGGARGEQFF,TGTGCCAGCAGCTTGAGGACTAGCGGGGGGGCGCGTGGGGAGCAGTTCTTC,TRBJ2-1,TRBV5-5,TRBD2,.
CASSYTTPGGGELFF,TGTGCCAGCAGTTACACTACTCCAGGGGGTGGGGAGCTGTTTTTT,TRBJ2-2,TRBV6-6,TRBD1,.
CASSSWESMNTEAFF,TGTGCCAGCAGCTCCTGGGAGAGCATGAACACTGAAGCTTTCTTT,TRBJ1-1,TRBV7-2,.,.
CASSQAPSPGDTEAFF,TGCGCCAGCAGCCAGGCGCCTTCTCCAGGGGACACTGAAGCTTTCTTT,TRBJ1-1,TRBV4-1,.,.
CASTEPFDGNTGELFF,TGTGCCAGCACCGAACCCTTCGACGGGAACACCGGGGAGCTGTTTTTT,TRBJ2-2,TRBV6-2/TRBV6-3,.,few
CASSEGGTAKMNTEAFF,TGTGCCAGCAGTGAAGGGGGGACAGCGAAAATGAACACTGAAGCTTTCTTT,TRBJ1-1,TRBV6-1,TRBD1,.
CASSPENWAGNSPLHF,TGTGCCAGCAGTCCTGAGAACTGGGCGGGGAATTCACCCCTCCACTTT,TRBJ1-6,TRBV7-8,.,.
CASRPGDRGNEKLFF,TGTGCCAGCAGACCGGGAGACAGGGGAAATGAAAAACTGTTTTTT,TRBJ1-4,TRBV11-2,TRBD1,.
CASSLTDSNTDTQYF,TGTGCCAGCAGCTTGACGGACTCCAACACAGATACGCAGTATTTT,TRBJ2-3,TRBV7-2,.,few
CASSFYGGADTQYF,TGTGCCAGCAGCTTCTACGGGGGGGCAGATACGCAGTATTTT,TRBJ2-3,TRBV7-8,TRBD2,.
CASSLASSGQGDQPQHF,TGTGCCAGCAGCTTAGCTTCGAGTGGCCAGGGTGATCAGCCCCAGCATTTT,TRBJ1-5,TRBV7-9,.,.
CASSPDGRGKPQHF,TGTGCCAGCAGCCCTGACGGGCGCGGGAAGCCCCAGCATTTT,TRBJ1-5,TRBV7-2,.,few
CASSSPGGPSYNEQFF,TGTGCCAGCAGCTCTCCGGGAGGACCATCCTACAATGAGCAGTTCTTC,TRBJ2-1,TRBV7-2,TRBD2,.
CASERPPRGYTF,TGTGCCAGCGAGCGACCGCCGCGTGGCTACACCTTC,TRBJ1-2,TRBV28,.,.